This T cell receptor (beta chain) comes out of a study of T cell repertoires in cytomegalovirus infection. Study results and limitations: Dominant in the ex vivo response were TCR beta clonotypes restricted by HLA-C and specific for CMV.

The CDR3 consists of 18 residues. The V end was cut by 7 bases, the J end by 0 bases, with 22 bases between. On this clonotype: What it binds is unknown.

TCRdb analysed the reads with MiXCR anew, one entry per CDR3 protein. The table has about 300,000 distinct CDR3 sequences, 9.6% seen once; the top ten hold around 2.4%. Sequenced sample: PBMCs. The sequence came from a human donor in good health (CMV status not recorded). Some clones in this sample may be carry-over from other donors' samples. J is TRBJ1-5 and V is TRBV12-3 or TRBV12-4; D might be TRBD1 (5 bases). Here the CDR3 reads CASTFLREISRSNQPQHF. The CDR3 DNA reads TGTGCCAGCACCTTCCTCAGGGAGATATCCCGTAGCAATCAGCCCCAGCATTTT.